Each of the 15 T cell receptor beta chains below was sequenced from the same sample in a study of T cell responses to AZD1222 COVID-19 vaccine. The assay was immunoSEQ multiplex PCR, and TCRdb's table has in-frame clones only and misses some. The table lists 130,000 or so clones, roughly 90% of them singletons. The sample in question was peripheral blood, obtained on day 0 of AZD1222 vaccination. These receptors came from an adult in good health.

The V call is TRBV3-1 (or the pseudogene TRBV3-2), the J call TRBJ2-5; 10 bases line up with TRBD2. The J segment lost 4 bases and the V segment lost 4 bases, leaving 12 bases of the junction unmatched. CDR3 size: 17 residues. Germline lookup yields CDR1 LGHDT and CDR2 YNNKEL (reference sequence). CDR3 protein: CASSPGASSGSGETQYF. DNA for the CDR3: TGTGCCAGCAGCCCAGGGGCATCTAGCGGGAGCGGAGAGACCCAGTACTTC.

The CDR3 nucleotides are TGTGCCAGCAGTTTACGGCGGGATACGCAGTATTTT. It codes for CASSLRRDTQYF. This chain joins TRBV12-3 or TRBV12-4 and TRBJ2-3; D not certain. The CDR3 extends over 12 amino acids. V lost 2 bases and J 6 bases, leaving 6 bases between the germline ends.

This chain uses TRBV5-1 with TRBJ2-7, with D tentatively TRBD1 or TRBD2 (5 bases each). The germline V and J ends were trimmed by 3 bases and 2 bases, with 18 bases remaining between them. The CDR3 extends over 16 amino acids. From germline, CDR1 is SGHRS and CDR2 YFSETQ. CDR3 loop: CASSSRGSGNTYEQYF. CDR3 in DNA: TGCGCCAGCAGCTCGAGGGGTTCGGGGAACACCTACGAGCAGTACTTC.

The gene calls are TRBV10-3 and TRBJ2-1; the D is unclear. Germline CDR1 reads ENHRY; CDR2 reads SYGVKD. This CDR3 contains 14 residues. V was shortened by 3 bases and J by 7 bases, with 13 bases between the two germline ends. CDR3 protein: CAISDSTPGNEQFF. The CDR3 nucleotides read TGTGCCATCAGTGACTCTACGCCAGGAAATGAGCAGTTCTTC.

The gene calls are TRBV6-1 and TRBJ1-6; 8 bases match TRBD1. V dropped 0 bases and J dropped 7; count of bases not matched to a gene: 5. CDR1 MNHNS and CDR2 SASEGT come from the germline V gene. This CDR3 has 16 amino acids. CDR3 sequence: CASSEAIGQGNSPLHF. Here the CDR3 DNA reads TGTGCCAGCAGTGAAGCGATCGGACAGGGAAATTCACCCCTCCACTTT.

The V and J genes are TRBV5-6 and TRBJ1-4; possible D gene TRBD1, 5 bases. Germline-derived CDR1 and CDR2 are SGHDT and YYEEEE. Trimming left V 1 base short and J 8 bases short, with 18 bases between. The CDR3 loop spans 16 amino acids. In nucleotides, the CDR3 is TGTGCCAGCAGCTTGTTTAATCCGGGGAGGGGCGAAAAACTGTTTTTT. Encoded protein: CASSLFNPGRGEKLFF.

The chain combines TRBV21-1 with TRBJ1-1. TRBV21-1 is described as a pseudogene. There are 16 residues in the CDR3. This CDR3 is CASSKVLGGLNTEAFF. CDR3 nucleotide sequence: TGTGCCAGCAGCAAAGTGTTGGGCGGATTGAACACTGAAGCTTTCTTT.

This clone was seen just once. V is TRBV11-2 and J is TRBJ1-4; D might be TRBD1 (5 bases). Germline assignment: CDR1 SGHAT and CDR2 FQNNGV. CDR3 length: 14 residues. The V gene lost 4 bases and the J gene lost 7 bases, with 13 bases spanning the gap. The CDR3 sequence: CASSSRVRAEKLFF. CDR3 DNA: TGTGCCAGCAGCTCCAGGGTCCGGGCTGAAAAACTGTTTTTT.

V is TRBV7-9 and J is TRBJ2-3, with TRBD2 identical over 10 bases. J was trimmed by 5 bases and V by 7 bases; bases with no gene match: 15. CDR1 is SEHNR and CDR2 is FQNEAQ in the germline V gene (reference sequence). The CDR3 totals 17 residues. In nucleotides, the CDR3 is TGTGCCAGCATCGAAAGAGGACTAGCGGAACAAGTAGATACGCAGTATTTT. Its protein is CASIERGLAEQVDTQYF.

The rearrangement uses TRBV28 and TRBJ2-7; D may be TRBD1 (6 bases). V was trimmed by 10 bases and J by 1 base, leaving 11 bases between them. The germline V gene has CDR1 MDHEN and CDR2 SYDVKM. The CDR3 contains 12 residues. The chain's CDR3 is CAIHGQSYEQYF. Here the CDR3 DNA reads TGTGCCATCCACGGACAGTCCTACGAGCAGTACTTC.

J is TRBJ2-1 and V is TRBV11-3; the match to TRBD2 covers 10 bases. J lost 7 bases, V lost 3 bases, and 9 bases had no gene match. The CDR3 is 16 amino acids. CDR1 and CDR2 (germline): SGHNT, YENEEA. In nucleotides, the CDR3 is TGTGCCAGCAGCTTTTTGCAACTAGCGGGGAGAAATGAGCAGTTCTTC. It codes for CASSFLQLAGRNEQFF.

This chain links TRBV5-1 with TRBJ2-5; D is perhaps TRBD2 (6 bases). This CDR3 has 13 amino acids. Trimming took 3 bases from V and 2 from J, leaving 8 bases between them. Germline V gene sequence: CDR1 SGHRS, CDR2 YFSETQ. Here the CDR3 DNA reads TGCGCCAGCAGCTCGGGACTTCAAGAGACCCAGTACTTC. Encoded protein: CASSSGLQETQYF.

This rearrangement joins TRBV28 to TRBJ2-5; D gene unclear. The V gene's germline CDR1 is MDHEN and CDR2 SYDVKM. V lost 5 bases to trimming and J lost 7 bases, with 8 bases between them. CDR3 length: 11 residues. The CDR3 protein is CASSTGGTQYF. The CDR3 DNA reads as TGTGCCAGCAGTACTGGCGGGACCCAGTACTTC.

The chain links TRBV6-5 to TRBJ1-5, with TRBD1 matching over 9 bases. The V gene end was trimmed by 6 bases and the J gene end by 0 bases; junction bases not matched to a gene: 3. Germline V gene lookup returns CDR1 MNHEY and CDR2 SVGAGI. The CDR3 contains 15 residues. CDR3 sequence reads: CASSRGQGSNQPQHF. CDR3 bases: TGTGCCAGCAGCCGGGGACAGGGTAGCAATCAGCCCCAGCATTTT.

As regards this clone: The sample carries other DNA sequences with the same CDR3. This sequence joins TRBV28 and TRBJ2-7; D is undetermined. The CDR3 runs to 11 residues. Germline CDR1 MDHEN, CDR2 SYDVKM. Trimming left V 2 bases short and J 3 bases short, with 2 bases between. CDR3 sequence reads: CASSLIYEQYF. For the CDR3, the DNA is TGTGCCAGCAGTTTAATCTACGAGCAGTACTTC.